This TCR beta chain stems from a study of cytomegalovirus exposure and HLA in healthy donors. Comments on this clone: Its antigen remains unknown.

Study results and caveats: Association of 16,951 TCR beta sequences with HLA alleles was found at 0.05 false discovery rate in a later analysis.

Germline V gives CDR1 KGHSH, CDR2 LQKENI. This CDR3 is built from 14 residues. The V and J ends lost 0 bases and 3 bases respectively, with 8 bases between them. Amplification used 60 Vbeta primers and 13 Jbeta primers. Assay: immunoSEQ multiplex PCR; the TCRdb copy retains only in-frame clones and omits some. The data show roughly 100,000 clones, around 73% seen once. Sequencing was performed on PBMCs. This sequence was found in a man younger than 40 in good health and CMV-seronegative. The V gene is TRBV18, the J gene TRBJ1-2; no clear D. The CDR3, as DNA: TGTGCCAGCTCACCACCGGCAGGATACTATGGCTACACCTTC. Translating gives CASSPPAGYYGYTF.